The source of this T cell receptor (beta chain) is a study of beta chain features in type 1 diabetes. The CDR3 has 15 amino acids. Looked up from germline, CDR1 is SNHLY and CDR2 is FYNNEI. V lost 4 bases and J lost 1, with 13 bases in between. Expressed TCRB transcripts were sequenced because the isolated RNA had all been reverse transcribed beforehand. This table comes from immunoSEQ multiplex PCR, and its TCRdb copy is limited to in-frame clones, with some not included. Of about 170,000 clones listed, roughly 8% are singletons. This clone was detected a few times. Its antigen is currently unknown. Study-wide results and limits: Here, the possible influence of HLA type (on TCRB rearrangement) remained unresolved. There was a moderate but significant shortening of TCRB CDR3s in all four CD4+ subsets of Type 1 diabetes patients.

The V and J genes are TRBV2 and TRBJ1-1; possibly TRBD1 for D (5 bases). This TCR derives from a man between 18 and 29 years old with type 1 diabetes. Sequencing was done on a sample of central memory CD4+ T cells from blood. This chain's CDR3 is CASSGDGGGNTEAFF. The CDR3 DNA follows: TGTGCCAGCAGTGGAGACGGCGGGGGGAACACTGAAGCTTTCTTT.